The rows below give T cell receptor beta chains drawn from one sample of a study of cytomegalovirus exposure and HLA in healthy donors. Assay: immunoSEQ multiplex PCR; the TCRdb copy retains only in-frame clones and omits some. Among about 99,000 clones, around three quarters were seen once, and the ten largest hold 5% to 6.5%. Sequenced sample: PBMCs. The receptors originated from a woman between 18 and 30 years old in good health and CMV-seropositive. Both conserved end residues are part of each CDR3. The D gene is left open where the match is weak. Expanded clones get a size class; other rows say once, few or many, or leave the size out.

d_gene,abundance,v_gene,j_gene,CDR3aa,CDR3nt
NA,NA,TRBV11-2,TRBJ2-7,CASSTLLLGVSSYEQYF,TGTGCCAGCAGCACACTCCTTTTGGGAGTTTCATCCTACGAGCAGTACTTC
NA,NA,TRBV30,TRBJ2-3,CAWSYALASDTQYF,TGTGCCTGGAGTTATGCCCTAGCATCAGATACGCAGTATTTT
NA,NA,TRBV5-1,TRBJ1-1,CASSIGGTNTEAFF,TGCGCCAGCAGCATAGGGGGAACGAACACTGAAGCTTTCTTT
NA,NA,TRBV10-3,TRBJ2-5,CAISTLAGDQETQYF,TGTGCCATCAGTACCCTAGCAGGGGACCAAGAGACCCAGTACTTC
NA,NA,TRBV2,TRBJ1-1,CASILDTPFTEAFF,TGTGCCAGCATTCTCGACACGCCGTTTACTGAAGCTTTCTTT
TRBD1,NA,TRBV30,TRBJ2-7,CAWSWGTGGWNEQYF,TGTGCCTGGAGTTGGGGTACAGGGGGTTGGAACGAGCAGTACTTC
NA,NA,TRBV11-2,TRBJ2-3,CASSPRESLADTQYF,TGTGCCAGCAGCCCCAGGGAATCCTTAGCAGATACGCAGTATTTT
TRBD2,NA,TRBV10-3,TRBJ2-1,CAISAMGGDYNEQFF,TGTGCCATCAGTGCAATGGGGGGGGACTACAATGAGCAGTTCTTC
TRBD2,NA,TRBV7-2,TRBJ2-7,CASSFRWSSGGTYEQYF,TGTGCCAGCAGCTTCCGATGGAGTAGCGGGGGAACCTACGAGCAGTACTTC
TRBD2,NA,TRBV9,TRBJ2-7,CASSPKGTSGHEQYF,TGTGCCAGCAGCCCCAAAGGGACTAGCGGCCACGAGCAGTACTTC
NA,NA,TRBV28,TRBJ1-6,CASSLGISPLHF,TGTGCCAGCAGTCTCGGGATTTCACCCCTCCACTTT
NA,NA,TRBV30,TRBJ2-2,CAWSRLNTGELFF,TGTGCCTGGAGTCGTTTGAACACCGGGGAGCTGTTTTTT
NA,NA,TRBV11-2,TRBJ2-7,CASSLSQGLGDEQYF,TGTGCCAGCAGCTTGAGTCAGGGGCTCGGAGACGAGCAGTACTTC
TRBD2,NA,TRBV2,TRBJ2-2,CAISGATSGRLSGELFF,TGTGCCATCTCGGGGGCCACTAGCGGGAGACTGAGCGGGGAGCTGTTTTTT
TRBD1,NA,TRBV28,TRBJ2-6,CASSPRTGRSGANVLTF,TGTGCCAGCAGTCCGCGGACAGGGAGATCTGGGGCCAACGTCCTGACTTTC
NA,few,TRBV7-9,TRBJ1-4,CASSSTGNEKLFF,TGTGCCAGCAGTAGTACAGGGAATGAAAAACTGTTTTTT
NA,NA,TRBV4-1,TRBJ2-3,CASSQEGSADTQYF,TGCGCCAGCAGCCAAGAAGGTAGCGCAGATACGCAGTATTTT
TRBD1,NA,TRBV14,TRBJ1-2,CASSSALGQAKHF,TGTGCCAGCAGCTCAGCCCTGGGACAGGCGAAGCACTTC
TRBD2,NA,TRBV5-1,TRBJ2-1,CASSPTSGIYNEQFF,TGCGCCAGCAGCCCCACTAGCGGGATCTACAATGAGCAGTTCTTC
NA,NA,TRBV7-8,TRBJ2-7,CASSLEAGTYEQYF,TGTGCCAGCAGCTTAGAGGCAGGGACATACGAGCAGTACTTC
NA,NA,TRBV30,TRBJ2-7,CAWNSNYEQYF,TGTGCCTGGAATTCTAACTACGAGCAGTACTTC
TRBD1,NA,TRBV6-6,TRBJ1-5,CASSSHRGSNQPQHF,TGTGCCAGCAGTTCCCACAGGGGGAGCAATCAGCCCCAGCATTTT
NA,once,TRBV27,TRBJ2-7,CASRRGFEQYF,TGTGCCAGCCGAAGGGGGTTCGAGCAGTACTTC
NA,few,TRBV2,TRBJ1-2,CASSAGGNYGYTF,TGTGCCAGCAGTGCCGGGGGAAACTATGGCTACACCTTC
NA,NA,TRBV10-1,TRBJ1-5,CASSESSEGPQHF,TGCGCCAGCAGTGAGTCATCCGAGGGGCCCCAGCATTTT
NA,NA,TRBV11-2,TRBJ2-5,CASSFGPDIQETQYF,TGTGCCAGCAGCTTCGGTCCAGACATCCAAGAGACCCAGTACTTC
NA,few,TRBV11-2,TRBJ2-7,CASSPSYEQYF,TGTGCCAGCAGCCCGTCCTACGAGCAGTACTTC